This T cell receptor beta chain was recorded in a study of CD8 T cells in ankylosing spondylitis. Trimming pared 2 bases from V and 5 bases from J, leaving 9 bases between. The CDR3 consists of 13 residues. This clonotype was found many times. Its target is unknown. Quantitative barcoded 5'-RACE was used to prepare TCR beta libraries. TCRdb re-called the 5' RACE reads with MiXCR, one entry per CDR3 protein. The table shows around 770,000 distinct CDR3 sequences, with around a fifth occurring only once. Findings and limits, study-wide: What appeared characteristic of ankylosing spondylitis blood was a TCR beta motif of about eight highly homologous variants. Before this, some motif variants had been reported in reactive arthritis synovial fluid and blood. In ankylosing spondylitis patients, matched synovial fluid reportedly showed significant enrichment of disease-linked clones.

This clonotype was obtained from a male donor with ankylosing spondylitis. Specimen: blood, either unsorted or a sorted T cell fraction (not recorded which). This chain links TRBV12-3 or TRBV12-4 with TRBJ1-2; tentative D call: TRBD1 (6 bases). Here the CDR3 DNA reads TGTGCCAGCAGTTTATGGGGGCCATATGGCTACACCTTC. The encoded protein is CASSLWGPYGYTF.